This TCR beta chain came from a study of cytomegalovirus exposure and HLA in healthy donors. A multiplex PCR was run with 60 Vbeta primers and 13 Jbeta primers. The data were produced by immunoSEQ multiplex PCR, yet TCRdb's version contains in-frame clones alone and is incomplete. This repertoire shows some 130,000 clones, just under 80% found once; its top ten account for around 5%. Specimen: PBMCs. This clonotype was sampled from a man aged 25 to 40 in good health.

CDR3 nucleotides: TGCAGCGTGGTCGGACAGGGTCACACTGAAGCTTTCTTT. Protein: CSVVGQGHTEAFF. The chain has TRBV29-1 and TRBJ1-1; TRBD1 matches at 8 bases. This CDR3 has 13 amino acids. Unmatched junction bases numbered 6, after V lost 6 bases and J lost 3 bases. The germline gives CDR1 SQVTM, CDR2 ANQGSEA.